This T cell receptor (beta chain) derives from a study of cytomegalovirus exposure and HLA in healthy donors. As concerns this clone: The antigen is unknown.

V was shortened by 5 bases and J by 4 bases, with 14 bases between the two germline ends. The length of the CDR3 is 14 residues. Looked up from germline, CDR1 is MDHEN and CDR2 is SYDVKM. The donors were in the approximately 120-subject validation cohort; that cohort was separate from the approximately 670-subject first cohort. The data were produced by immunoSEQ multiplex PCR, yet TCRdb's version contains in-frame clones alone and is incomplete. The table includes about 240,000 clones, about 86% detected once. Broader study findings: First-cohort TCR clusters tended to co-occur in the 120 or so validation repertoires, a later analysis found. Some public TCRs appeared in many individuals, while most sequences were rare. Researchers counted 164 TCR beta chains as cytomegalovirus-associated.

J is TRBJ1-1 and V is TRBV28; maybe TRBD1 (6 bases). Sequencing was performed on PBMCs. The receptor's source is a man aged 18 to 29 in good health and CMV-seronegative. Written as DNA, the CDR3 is TGTGCCAGCAGTACCCCCAGGGGCGGCACTGAAGCTTTCTTT. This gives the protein CASSTPRGGTEAFF.